This is a list of T cell receptor beta chains from one sample in a study of response to subunit inactivated influenza vaccine. TCRdb re-called the RT-PCR reads with MiXCR, one entry per CDR3 protein. The sample lists approximately 530,000 distinct CDR3 sequences; less than 10% were seen once. This specimen was PBMCs from blood, taken about 23 months after vaccination. Source of these receptors: a man aged 50-75 years who received an inactivated influenza vaccine. Each CDR3 is given with its conserved first and last residue. Each record gives: clone size, V gene, J gene, D gene, CDR3 DNA, CDR3 protein. A D gene is named only where the DNA matches it firmly. Clone size, where shown, is once, few, many, or a class for clones that have expanded.

size: many; V: TRBV10-3; J: TRBJ2-1; D: TRBD1; DNA: TGTGCCATCAGTCAAACGGGGACAGGGGGCAATGAGCAGTTCTTC; CDR3: CAISQTGTGGNEQFF
size: .; V: TRBV5-1; J: TRBJ2-1; D: .; DNA: TGCGCCAGCAGCCCCGTCCTAGGCGGGAATGAGCAGTTCTTC; CDR3: CASSPVLGGNEQFF
size: many; V: TRBV5-6; J: TRBJ2-7; D: .; DNA: TGTGCCAGCACCCTCCAAACAACGGGGGTTGACTACGAGCAGTACTTC; CDR3: CASTLQTTGVDYEQYF
size: .; V: TRBV15; J: TRBJ1-6; D: .; DNA: TGTGCCACCAGCCTCGGCGATCGATCACCCCTCCACTTT; CDR3: CATSLGDRSPLHF
size: .; V: TRBV6-1; J: TRBJ2-1; D: .; DNA: TGTGCCAGCAGCCATGACAGTTTGAGCTCCTACAATGAGCAGTTCTTC; CDR3: CASSHDSLSSYNEQFF
size: .; V: TRBV29-1; J: TRBJ2-3; D: TRBD2; DNA: TGCAGCGTCGTCGGACTAGCGGGAGCAGATACGCAGTATTTT; CDR3: CSVVGLAGADTQYF
size: .; V: TRBV7-9; J: TRBJ1-2; D: .; DNA: TGTGCCAGCAGCTTAGGTGAAATTAACTATGGCTACACCTTC; CDR3: CASSLGEINYGYTF
size: few; V: TRBV20-1; J: TRBJ2-3; D: .; DNA: TGCAGTGCTAGAGTGTCCGAGAGCACAGATACGCAGTATTTT; CDR3: CSARVSESTDTQYF
size: few; V: TRBV6-2/TRBV6-3; J: TRBJ2-3; D: .; DNA: TGTGCCAGCAGTTACTTTGTCCGGGACCACACAGATACGCAGTATTTT; CDR3: CASSYFVRDHTDTQYF
size: few; V: TRBV5-1; J: TRBJ2-3; D: .; DNA: TGCGCCAGCAGCGCTACCGCCAGGGGACCTAGCACAGATACGCAGTATTTT; CDR3: CASSATARGPSTDTQYF
size: few; V: TRBV12-3/TRBV12-4; J: TRBJ1-2; D: .; DNA: TGTGCCAGCGGCCCCGGGGGAGGTTACTATGGCTACACCTTC; CDR3: CASGPGGGYYGYTF
size: .; V: TRBV6-2/TRBV6-3; J: TRBJ2-1; D: .; DNA: TGTGCCAGCAGCTCCTATCGAGAGGATGAGCAGTTCTTC; CDR3: CASSSYREDEQFF
size: .; V: TRBV20-1; J: TRBJ2-3; D: TRBD2; DNA: TGCAGTGCTAGAGATAGCCTAGCGGGAGATACGCAGTATTTT; CDR3: CSARDSLAGDTQYF
size: many; V: TRBV5-6; J: TRBJ2-3; D: .; DNA: TGTGCCAGCAGCTTGAAAGGAACAGATACGCAGTATTTT; CDR3: CASSLKGTDTQYF
size: few; V: TRBV9; J: TRBJ1-6; D: .; DNA: TGTGCCAGCGGACCAACAGGTTATAATTCACCCCTCCACTTT; CDR3: CASGPTGYNSPLHF
size: many; V: TRBV7-8; J: TRBJ2-1; D: TRBD2; DNA: TGTGCCAGCAGTCTGGCCGGGACTAGCGGGAATGAGCAGTTCTTC; CDR3: CASSLAGTSGNEQFF
size: many; V: TRBV21-1; J: TRBJ1-5; D: .; DNA: TGTGCCAGCAGCAAAGTTGTACAGGGGGCTCCGAATCAGCCCCAGCATTTT; CDR3: CASSKVVQGAPNQPQHF
size: .; V: TRBV4-1; J: TRBJ1-2; D: .; DNA: TGCGCCAGCAGCCAAGGGGGCGGTAGAGGAGGTGGCTACACCTTC; CDR3: CASSQGGGRGGGYTF
size: many; V: TRBV5-1; J: TRBJ2-5; D: .; DNA: TGCGCCAGCAGCTTGGCCGGTCTACAAGAGACCCAGTACTTC; CDR3: CASSLAGLQETQYF
size: .; V: TRBV7-9; J: TRBJ2-3; D: .; DNA: TGTGCCAGCAGCGCCCAGGGAGCAGATACGCAGTATTTT; CDR3: CASSAQGADTQYF
size: many; V: TRBV2; J: TRBJ1-5; D: .; DNA: TGTGCCAGCAGTGAACTGGGCGGAAATCAGCCCCAGCATTTT; CDR3: CASSELGGNQPQHF
size: .; V: TRBV20-1; J: TRBJ2-3; D: .; DNA: TGCAGTGCTAGGCGGCCAGATACGCAGTATTTT; CDR3: CSARRPDTQYF
size: many; V: TRBV7-2; J: TRBJ2-1; D: .; DNA: TGTGCCAGCAGCCTCTCGGGTGTATCCTACAATGAGCAGTTCTTC; CDR3: CASSLSGVSYNEQFF
size: many; V: TRBV18; J: TRBJ2-3; D: .; DNA: TGTGCCAGCTCACCACCGAGGTTTGGCTACACAGATACGCAGTATTTT; CDR3: CASSPPRFGYTDTQYF
size: few; V: TRBV15; J: TRBJ2-1; D: .; DNA: TGTGCCACCAGCAGAGACAGGGGCCGCCGAACCTACAATGAGCAGTTCTTC; CDR3: CATSRDRGRRTYNEQFF
size: .; V: TRBV5-1; J: TRBJ1-4; D: .; DNA: TGCGCCAGCAGCTTGACACCACAGGGAGCTAATGAAAAACTGTTTTTT; CDR3: CASSLTPQGANEKLFF
size: .; V: TRBV2; J: TRBJ2-7; D: TRBD1; DNA: TGTGCCAGCCGTCCCGGGACAGGGGACGAGCAGTACTTC; CDR3: CASRPGTGDEQYF
size: many; V: TRBV4-2; J: TRBJ2-2; D: .; DNA: TGTGCCAGCAGCCAAGATAATGGGGGTTTGAACACCGGGGAGCTGTTTTTT; CDR3: CASSQDNGGLNTGELFF
size: many; V: TRBV29-1; J: TRBJ1-1; D: .; DNA: TGCAGCGGTGAAACAGGTCAGGGCACTGAAGCTTTCTTT; CDR3: CSGETGQGTEAFF
size: .; V: TRBV12-3/TRBV12-4; J: TRBJ2-7; D: TRBD1; DNA: TGTGCCAGCAGCTCTCCGACAGGGACGAGCTCCTACGAGCAGTACTTC; CDR3: CASSSPTGTSSYEQYF
size: .; V: TRBV10-3; J: TRBJ1-6; D: TRBD1; DNA: TGTGCCATCAGTGACCGGGACAGTAATTCACCCCTCCACTTT; CDR3: CAISDRDSNSPLHF
size: few; V: TRBV20-1; J: TRBJ1-4; D: .; DNA: TGCAGTGCTTATACAGGGCAGACTAATGAAAAACTGTTTTTT; CDR3: CSAYTGQTNEKLFF
size: many; V: TRBV29-1; J: TRBJ2-1; D: TRBD2; DNA: TGCAGCGGACGAAGGAGATCGGGAGGTTCAGCGAACAATGAGCAGTTCTTC; CDR3: CSGRRRSGGSANNEQFF
size: many; V: TRBV6-1; J: TRBJ2-7; D: .; DNA: TGTGCCACACAGGACTTGGACGAGCAGTACTTC; CDR3: CATQDLDEQYF
size: few; V: TRBV7-6; J: TRBJ2-7; D: TRBD1; DNA: TGTGCCAGCAGCCCTCGGACAGGGGGCGGGGCCGAGCAGTACTTC; CDR3: CASSPRTGGGAEQYF
size: .; V: TRBV6-1; J: TRBJ2-2; D: TRBD2; DNA: TGTGCCAGCACCCGATACAGGACTAGCGGAAACACCGGGGAGCTGTTTTTT; CDR3: CASTRYRTSGNTGELFF
size: many; V: TRBV7-9; J: TRBJ2-3; D: TRBD2; DNA: TGTGCCAGCACGATCGCCAGCGGGGGGTACACAGATACGCAGTATTTT; CDR3: CASTIASGGYTDTQYF
size: few; V: TRBV4-3; J: TRBJ2-7; D: TRBD2; DNA: TGCGCCAGCAGCCAAGTATTAGCGGGAGGGCAAACGTCCTACGAGCAGTACTTC; CDR3: CASSQVLAGGQTSYEQYF
size: .; V: TRBV5-6; J: TRBJ1-6; D: .; DNA: TGTGCCAGCAGCTTGGTTGACCGGAATTCACCCCTCCACTTT; CDR3: CASSLVDRNSPLHF
size: many; V: TRBV5-6; J: TRBJ2-3; D: .; DNA: TGTGCCAGCAGCCGATATAGCGCTCAATTCACAGATACGCAGTATTTT; CDR3: CASSRYSAQFTDTQYF
size: .; V: TRBV18; J: TRBJ2-1; D: TRBD1; DNA: TGTGCCAGCTCACGGGCCGGGACAGCGAATACCTACAATGAGCAGTTCTTC; CDR3: CASSRAGTANTYNEQFF
size: many; V: TRBV9; J: TRBJ2-1; D: .; DNA: TGTGCCAGCAGCGTAGCACAGTACAATGAGCAGTTCTTC; CDR3: CASSVAQYNEQFF